The T cell receptor (beta chain) under discussion was sequenced for a study of cytomegalovirus exposure and HLA in healthy donors. At the level of the study: An earlier analysis identified 120 million or so unique TCR beta sequences in 150 million to 200 million T cells. Roughly 89 million unique TCR sequences came from HLA-typed donors in an early release.

PCR involved 60 Vbeta and 13 Jbeta primers. Only in-frame clones appear in the TCRdb table, and some are missing; sequencing was by immunoSEQ multiplex PCR. The sample lists approximately 110,000 clones, about 80% occurring once. Sequenced: PBMCs. The receptor's source is a woman in her forties or fifties in good health and CMV-seropositive.

For the CDR3, the DNA is TGCGCCAGCAGCCAAGTTGGAGCGGGGGGAGCAGAGACCCAGTACTTC. Amino acid sequence: CASSQVGAGGAETQYF. The chain has TRBV4-1 and TRBJ2-5; 9 positions match TRBD2. The CDR3 has 16 amino acids. The germline V gene has CDR1 MGHRA and CDR2 YSYEKL. V shed 1 base, J shed 4 bases, and the junction held 7 bases outside the gene matches.